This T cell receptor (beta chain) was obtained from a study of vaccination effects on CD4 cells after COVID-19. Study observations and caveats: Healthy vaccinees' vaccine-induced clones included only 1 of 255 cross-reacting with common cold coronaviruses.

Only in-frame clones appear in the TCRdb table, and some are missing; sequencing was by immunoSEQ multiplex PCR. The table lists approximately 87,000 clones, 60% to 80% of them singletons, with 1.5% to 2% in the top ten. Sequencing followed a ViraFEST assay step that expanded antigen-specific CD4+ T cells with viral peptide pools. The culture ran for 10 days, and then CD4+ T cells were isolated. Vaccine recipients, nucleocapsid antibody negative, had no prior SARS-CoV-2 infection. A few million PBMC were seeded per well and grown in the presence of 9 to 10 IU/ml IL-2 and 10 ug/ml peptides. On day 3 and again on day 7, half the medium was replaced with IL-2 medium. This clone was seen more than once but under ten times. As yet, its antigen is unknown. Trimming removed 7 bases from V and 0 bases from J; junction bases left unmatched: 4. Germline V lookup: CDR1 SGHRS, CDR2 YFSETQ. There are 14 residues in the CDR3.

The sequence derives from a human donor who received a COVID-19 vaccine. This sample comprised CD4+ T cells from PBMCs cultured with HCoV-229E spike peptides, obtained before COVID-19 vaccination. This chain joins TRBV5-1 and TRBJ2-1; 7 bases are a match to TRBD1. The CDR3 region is CASSPGGSYNEQFF. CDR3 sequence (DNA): TGCGCCAGCTCTCCAGGGGGCTCCTACAATGAGCAGTTCTTC.